This entry lists 5 T cell receptor beta chains sequenced from one sample in a study of patients and donors after allogeneic stem cell transplantation. TCRdb re-called the RT-PCR reads through MiXCR, storing one row per CDR3 protein. The sample contains 150,000 to 200,000 distinct CDR3 sequences, around 41% of which appear only once. Sequenced: blood, either unsorted or a sorted T cell fraction (not recorded which). The receptors were sampled from a human donor who was either an allogeneic HSCT recipient or a stem cell or donor lymphocyte infusion donor (not recorded which). It is not recorded whose cells these are; they may come from a transplant donor.

The J gene is TRBJ2-7, the V gene TRBV5-6; 10 bases fit TRBD1. The CDR3 totals 13 residues. V gave up 6 bases and J gave up 10 bases; unmatched junction bases: 10. Germline loops: CDR1 SGHDT, CDR2 YYEEEE. The CDR3 coding sequence is TGTGCCAGCAAGGACAGGGGGGGAACTCCTCAGTACTTC. It specifies CASKDRGGTPQYF.

V usage is TRBV20-1 and J usage is TRBJ1-2, with D possibly TRBD1 on 5 matching bases. The CDR3 is 15 amino acids. Trimming removed 5 bases at V and 5 bases at J, with 21 bases between. The germline V gene has CDR1 DFQATT and CDR2 SNEGSKA (reference sequence). The CDR3 bases are TGCAGTGCTTTGAGCTCCGGGACCGGAGGGTATGGCTACACCTTC. Protein product: CSALSSGTGGYGYTF.

This chain joins TRBV2 and TRBJ1-1; D is undetermined. The V end was cut by 4 bases, the J end by 9 bases, with 9 bases between. Germline CDR1 reads SNHLY; CDR2 reads FYNNEI. This CDR3 is 11 amino acids long. CDR3 sequence: CASSGRSKAFF. The DNA for the CDR3 is TGTGCCAGCAGTGGGCGGTCTAAAGCTTTCTTT.

CDR3 sequence: CSASSLNTEAFF. The CDR3 DNA sequence: TGCAGTGCTAGTAGCCTGAACACTGAAGCTTTCTTT. This rearrangement joins TRBV20-1 to TRBJ1-1, with unresolved D. The length of the CDR3 is 12 residues. Trimming removed 3 bases at V and 0 bases at J, with 5 bases between. The germline CDR1 and CDR2 sequences are DFQATT and SNEGSKA (reference sequence).

This clonotype was detected only a few times. V and J are TRBV28 and TRBJ2-3; D is unresolved. The CDR3 has 14 amino acids. Trimming removed 3 bases at V and 1 base at J, with 8 bases between. The germline gives CDR1 MDHEN, CDR2 SYDVKM. For the CDR3, the DNA is TGTGCCAGCAGTTTCCCTCCGGGCACAGATACGCAGTATTTT. This sequence encodes CASSFPPGTDTQYF.